This TCR beta chain was profiled in a study of T cells in Graves' hyperthyroidism and ophthalmopathy. Overall study: Peripheral blood samples were taken at initial diagnosis, prior to any treatment. Whole-study results and caveats: Most thyroid clonotypes expanded above 0.001 appeared in blood too.

Amplification of TCR beta CDR3 regions was performed using RNA transcripts as template. In the first-round RT-PCR of the TCR CDR3, the HTBI primer set was used. TCRdb reprocessed the multiplex PCR reads with MiXCR, giving one entry per CDR3 protein. The table shows fewer than 700,000 distinct CDR3 sequences, with 17% occurring only once. The diagnostic basis comprised clinical symptoms, serum thyroxine and TRAb, thyroid ultrasound and orbital computed tomography. Trimming at V came to 1 base and at J to 4 bases, leaving 21 bases not matched to a gene. CDR1 is SGHNT, CDR2 YYREEE, per germline (reference sequence). The CDR3 is 20 residues long. Comments on this clonotype: No antigen is known for it.

This chain links TRBV5-4 with TRBJ1-1; 8 bases agree with TRBD1. Material: blood. The receptor's source is a woman under 30 with Graves' ophthalmopathy. This CDR3 reads CASSLKRAAGGLSDGTEAFF. Written as DNA, the CDR3 is TGTGCCAGCAGCTTGAAGAGGGCTGCAGGGGGCTTATCGGATGGCACTGAAGCTTTCTTT. Together with reference TRBV5-4 and TRBJ1-1, the CDR3 gives the full variable domain: ETGVTQSPTHLIKTRGQQVTLRCSSQSGHNTVSWYQQALGQGPQFIFQYYREEENGRGNFPPRFSGLQFPNYSSELNVNALELDDSALYLCASSLKRAAGGLSDGTEAFFGQGTRLTVV.